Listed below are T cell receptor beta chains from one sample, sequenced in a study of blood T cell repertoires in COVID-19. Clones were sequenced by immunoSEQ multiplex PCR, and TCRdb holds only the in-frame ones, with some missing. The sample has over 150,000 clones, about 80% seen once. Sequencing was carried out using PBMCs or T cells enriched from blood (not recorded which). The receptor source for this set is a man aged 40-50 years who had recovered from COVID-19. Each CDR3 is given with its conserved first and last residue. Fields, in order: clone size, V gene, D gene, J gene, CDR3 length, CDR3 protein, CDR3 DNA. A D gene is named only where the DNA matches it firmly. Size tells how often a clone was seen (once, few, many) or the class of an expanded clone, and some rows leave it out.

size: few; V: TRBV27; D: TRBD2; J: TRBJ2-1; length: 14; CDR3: CASSLRGAYNEQFF; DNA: TGTGCCAGCAGTTTGCGGGGGGCTTACAATGAGCAGTTCTTC
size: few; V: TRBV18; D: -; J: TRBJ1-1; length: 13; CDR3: CASSPTVNTEAFF; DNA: TGTGCCAGCTCACCGACAGTGAACACTGAAGCTTTCTTT
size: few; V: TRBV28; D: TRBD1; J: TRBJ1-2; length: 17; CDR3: CASSSTGGHTAFHGYTF; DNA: TGTGCCAGCAGTTCTACAGGGGGCCACACCGCTTTCCATGGCTACACCTTC
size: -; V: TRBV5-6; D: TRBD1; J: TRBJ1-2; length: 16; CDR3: CASNGNRGNSYYGYTF; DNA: TGTGCCAGCAACGGGAACAGGGGGAATAGTTACTATGGCTACACCTTC
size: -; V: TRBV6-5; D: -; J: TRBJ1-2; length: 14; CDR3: CASSYSSTNYGYTF; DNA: TGTGCCAGCAGTTATAGTTCCACTAACTATGGCTACACCTTC
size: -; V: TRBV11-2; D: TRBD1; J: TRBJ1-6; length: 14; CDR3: CASSFETGYSPLHF; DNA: TGTGCCAGCAGCTTCGAGACAGGGTACTCACCCCTCCACTTT
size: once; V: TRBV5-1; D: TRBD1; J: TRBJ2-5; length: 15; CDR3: CASSLGTGGTETQYF; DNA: TGCGCCAGCAGCCTAGGGACAGGGGGTACCGAGACCCAGTACTTC
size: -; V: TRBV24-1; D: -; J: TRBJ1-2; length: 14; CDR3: CATSDKGRPGGYTF; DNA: TGTGCCACCAGTGATAAGGGGCGCCCCGGAGGCTACACCTTC
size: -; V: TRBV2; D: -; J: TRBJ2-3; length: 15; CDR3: CASSFRDSYTDTQYF; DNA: TGTGCCAGCAGCTTCCGGGACTCTTACACAGATACGCAGTATTTT
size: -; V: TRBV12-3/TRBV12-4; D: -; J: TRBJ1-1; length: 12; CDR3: CASSPDSGEAFF; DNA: TGTGCCAGCAGCCCGGACAGCGGAGAAGCTTTCTTT
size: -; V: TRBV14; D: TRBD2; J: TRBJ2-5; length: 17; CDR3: CASSQGWASGAQETQYF; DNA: TGTGCCAGCAGCCAAGGATGGGCTAGCGGGGCTCAAGAGACCCAGTACTTC
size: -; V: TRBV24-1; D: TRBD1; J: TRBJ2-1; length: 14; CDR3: CATSAGTGYNEQFF; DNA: TGTGCCACCAGTGCCGGGACAGGGTACAATGAGCAGTTCTTC
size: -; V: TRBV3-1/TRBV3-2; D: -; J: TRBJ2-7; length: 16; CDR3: CASSQVAMGSSYEQYF; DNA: TGTGCCAGCAGCCAAGTTGCTATGGGGAGTTCCTACGAGCAGTACTTC
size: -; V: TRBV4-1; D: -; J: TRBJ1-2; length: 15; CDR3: CASSQESESIYGYTF; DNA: TGCGCCAGCAGCCAAGAATCGGAGAGTATCTATGGCTACACCTTC
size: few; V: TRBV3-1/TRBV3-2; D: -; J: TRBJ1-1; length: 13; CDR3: CASSEQVWTEAFF; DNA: TGTGCCAGCAGCGAACAGGTGTGGACTGAAGCTTTCTTT
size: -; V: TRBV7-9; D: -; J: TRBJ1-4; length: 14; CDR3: CASSLGGGNEKLFF; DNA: TGTGCCAGCAGCTTAGGTGGAGGTAATGAAAAACTGTTTTTT
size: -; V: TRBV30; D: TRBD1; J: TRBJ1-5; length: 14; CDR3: CAWDGDSPGGPQHF; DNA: TGTGCCTGGGATGGGGACAGCCCCGGTGGGCCCCAGCATTTT
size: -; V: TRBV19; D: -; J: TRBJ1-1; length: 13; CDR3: CASSSVQGTEAFF; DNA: TGTGCCAGTAGTTCTGTCCAGGGCACTGAAGCTTTCTTT
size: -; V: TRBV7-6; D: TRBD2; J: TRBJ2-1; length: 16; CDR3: CASSLREGKSYNEQFF; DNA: TGTGCCAGCAGCTTAAGGGAGGGTAAATCCTACAATGAGCAGTTCTTC
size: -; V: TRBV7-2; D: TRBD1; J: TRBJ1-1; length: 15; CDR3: CASSLRGQSVPEAFF; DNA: TGTGCCAGCAGCTTAAGGGGACAGAGTGTTCCTGAAGCTTTCTTT